Below are 29 T cell receptor beta chains sequenced from a single sample in a study of blood T cell repertoires in COVID-19. Method: immunoSEQ multiplex PCR; TCRdb's copy keeps in-frame clones and lacks some. The table has 200,000 to 250,000 clones, over 75% seen once. Sequenced: peripheral blood. These receptor sequences come from a man aged 50 to 59 with COVID-19, enrolled during active disease.

The rearrangement uses TRBV27 and TRBJ1-2; D uncertain. V dropped 4 bases and J dropped 4 bases, with 10 bases sitting between them. The CDR3 is 13 amino acids. Germline CDR1 MNHEY, CDR2 SMNVEV (reference sequence). Here the CDR3 DNA reads TGTGCCAGCAGTTCACACGACACCTATGGCTACACCTTC. The encoded protein is CASSSHDTYGYTF.

The chain links TRBV6-6 to TRBJ2-2, with TRBD2 identical over 10 bases. CDR3 length: 18 residues. J lost 0 bases, V lost 6 bases, and 10 bases had no gene match. Germline CDR1 MNHNY, CDR2 SVGAGI (reference sequence). This CDR3 is CASSRPRSGRSNTGELFF. As DNA, the CDR3 is TGTGCCAGCAGCCGACCCCGTAGCGGGAGGTCGAACACCGGGGAGCTGTTTTTT.

V gene TRBV19 combines with J gene TRBJ2-5; 14 bases map to TRBD2. Trimming took 4 bases from V and 2 from J; bases not matched to a gene: 9. The CDR3 runs 18 residues. CDR1 and CDR2 (germline): LNHDA, SQIVND (reference sequence). The CDR3 reads CASSTYRGLAGEQETQYF. The CDR3, as DNA: TGTGCCAGTAGTACGTACAGGGGACTAGCGGGGGAGCAAGAGACCCAGTACTTC.

This chain uses TRBV4-3 with TRBJ1-2, with TRBD1 identical over 10 bases. The CDR3 is made up of 14 amino acids. Germline CDR1 reads LGHNA; CDR2 reads YSLEER. V shed 4 bases and J 3 bases; nucleotides not matched to a gene: 2. The CDR3 nucleotides read TGCGCCAGCAGCCGGGACAGGGGAGACTATGGCTACACCTTC. It specifies CASSRDRGDYGYTF.

The J gene is TRBJ2-5, the V gene TRBV2, with D possibly TRBD2 on 6 matching bases. The germline V and J ends were trimmed by 4 bases and 5 bases, with 8 bases remaining between them. CDR3 size: 12 residues. CDR1 SNHLY and CDR2 FYNNEI come from the germline V gene. CDR3 sequence reads: CASSGGGETQYF. In nucleotides, the CDR3 is TGTGCCAGCAGTGGAGGAGGGGAGACCCAGTACTTC.

This clone came up once. V and J are TRBV30 and TRBJ2-3; TRBD1 matches 10 bases. Germline loops: CDR1 GTSNPN, CDR2 SVGIG (reference sequence). The CDR3 is made up of 15 amino acids. Losses at the gene ends were 5 bases for V and 1 base for J; bases not matched to a gene: 6. The CDR3 DNA reads as TGTGCCTGGCGTTCCGGGACAGGGGGCACAGATACGCAGTATTTT. Its translation is CAWRSGTGGTDTQYF. The full variable domain, with the rest looked up from reference TRBV30 and TRBJ2-3, is SQTIHQWPATLVQPVGSPLSLECTVEGTSNPNLYWYRQAAGRGLQLLFYSVGIGQISSEVPQNLSASRPQDRQFILSSKKLLLSDSGFYLCAWRSGTGGTDTQYFGPGTRLTVL.

This chain's CDR3 is CASSFNRGNEQFF. The CDR3 DNA follows: TGTGCCAGCAGTTTTAACAGGGGCAATGAGCAGTTCTTC. The V gene is TRBV28, the J gene TRBJ2-1, with TRBD1 matching over 7 bases. J lost 6 bases, V lost 3 bases, and 2 bases had no gene match. The CDR3 extends over 13 amino acids. Germline CDR1 reads MDHEN; CDR2 reads SYDVKM.

The V call is TRBV9, the J call TRBJ1-5; D is unresolved. Germline V gene sequence: CDR1 SGDLS, CDR2 YYNGEE. V was cut by 1 base and J by 4 bases, with 6 bases left in between. The CDR3 has 13 amino acids. The CDR3 here is CASSVSLNQPQHF. Here the CDR3 DNA reads TGTGCCAGCAGCGTATCCCTTAATCAGCCCCAGCATTTT.

The chain has TRBV7-2 and TRBJ2-2; TRBD1 is a possible D gene (5 bases). Germline CDR1 SGHTA, CDR2 FQGNSA. The CDR3 totals 15 residues. V lost 3 bases to trimming and J lost 4 bases, with 12 bases between them. CDR3 sequence (DNA): TGTGCCAGCAGCTTCTGGGCAGGGCCCACCGGGGAGCTGTTTTTT. This sequence encodes CASSFWAGPTGELFF.

In DNA, the CDR3 is TGTGCCAGCAGCTTAGGGGCAGGAGACCGGGAACCCCAGCATTTT. As protein: CASSLGAGDREPQHF. The rearrangement links TRBV7-8 to TRBJ1-5; no reliable D call. This CDR3 is built from 15 residues. V gave up 1 base and J gave up 10 bases, with 17 bases separating them. Germline lookup yields CDR1 SGHVS and CDR2 FQNEAQ.

The chain uses TRBV7-9 and TRBJ1-4; no clear D. The V and J ends lost 5 bases and 7 bases respectively, with 17 bases between them. The CDR3 spans 15 residues. Germline-derived CDR1 and CDR2 are SEHNR and FQNEAQ (reference sequence). The CDR3 loop reads CASSLTGLRTEKLFF. CDR3 nucleotide sequence: TGTGCCAGCAGCCTTACTGGACTGAGGACTGAAAAACTGTTTTTT.

Here the CDR3 reads CASSAQAGGPYNEQFF. CDR3 DNA: TGTGCCAGCAGCGCGCAAGCGGGAGGGCCGTACAATGAGCAGTTCTTC. The genes are TRBV14 and TRBJ2-1, with 10 bases aligning to TRBD2. With V trimmed by 5 bases and J by 4 bases, 8 bases remained unmatched. The length of the CDR3 is 16 residues. Germline CDR1 is SGHDN and CDR2 is FVKESK.

This chain connects TRBV12-3 or TRBV12-4 to TRBJ2-7; 7 nucleotides agree with TRBD2. Trimming at V came to 3 bases and at J to 8 bases, leaving 7 bases not matched to a gene. The CDR3 runs 13 residues. In DNA form, the CDR3 reads TGTGCCAGCAGTTTGATAGGGACTACGCAGCAGTACTTC. Residues: CASSLIGTTQQYF.

The chain has TRBV11-2 and TRBJ2-5; 9 positions match TRBD1. The CDR3 extends over 15 amino acids. J gave up 9 bases and V 5 bases, and 13 bases lay outside the gene matches. From germline, CDR1 is SGHAT and CDR2 FQNNGV. In nucleotides, the CDR3 is TGTGCCAGCAGCCCATACCGCGGGACAGGGAGGGCCCAGTACTTC. Residues: CASSPYRGTGRAQYF.

The CDR3: CASSFAGDETQYF. CDR3 DNA: TGTGCCAGCAGCTTTGCGGGAGACGAGACCCAGTACTTC. The chain links TRBV7-3 to TRBJ2-5, with 7 bases matching TRBD2. Germline V CDR1 and CDR2: SGHTA, FQGTGA. V was pared by 3 bases and J by 5 bases, with 3 bases of the junction left unmatched. This CDR3 has 13 residues.

The J gene is TRBJ2-3, the V gene TRBV2, with 13 bases matching TRBD2. V lost 9 bases to trimming and J lost 6 bases; unmatched junction nucleotides: 9. Germline CDR1 SNHLY, CDR2 FYNNEI. The CDR3 length is 15 residues. The CDR3 sequence: CARGTSGMVSDTQYF. The CDR3 coding sequence is TGTGCCAGGGGGACTAGCGGGATGGTTTCGGATACGCAGTATTTT.

Worth noting for this clone: A junction boundary mismatches the germline segment, possibly from a read error. This chain joins TRBV6-5 and TRBJ2-5, with 7 bases lining up with TRBD1. The CDR3 totals 15 residues. Germline CDR1 MNHEY, CDR2 SVGAGI. The CDR3 nucleotides are TGTGCCAGCAGTAACTCCGGGACAGTCGGGGAGACCCAGTACTTC. This encodes CASSNSGTVGETQYF.

V gene TRBV6-5 combines with J gene TRBJ2-7; D may be TRBD2 (6 bases). CDR3 size: 13 residues. With 2 bases removed from V and 6 bases from J, the gap between germline ends came to 11 bases. Germline V CDR1 and CDR2: MNHEY, SVGAGI. The CDR3 is CASSYGTGLEQYF. For the CDR3, the DNA is TGTGCCAGCAGTTACGGCACGGGACTCGAGCAGTACTTC.

The CDR3 DNA sequence: TGTGCCAGCAGCGTTGGCCATCCCATTTGCAAGAAAAACATTCAGTACTTC. Residues: CASSVGHPICKKNIQYF. The gene calls are TRBV3-1 (or the pseudogene TRBV3-2) and TRBJ2-4; D unresolved. Germline V CDR1 and CDR2: LGHDT, YNNKEL (reference sequence). V shed 5 bases and J shed 4 bases, with 21 bases lying between them. The CDR3 covers 17 residues.

This clone was seen a single time. J is TRBJ1-2 and V is TRBV12-3 or TRBV12-4; 7 bases line up with TRBD1. The V gene end was trimmed by 6 bases and the J gene end by 10 bases; junction bases not matched to a gene: 11. There are 13 residues in the CDR3. CDR3 nucleotides: TGTGCCAGCAGAACCGGGACAGCCTTTGACTACACCTTC. Protein product: CASRTGTAFDYTF.

V usage is TRBV10-3 and J usage is TRBJ2-3, with TRBD2 matching 8 bases. The CDR3 spans 16 residues. J lost 2 bases, V lost 6 bases, and 10 bases had no gene match. The V gene's germline CDR1 is ENHRY and CDR2 SYGVKD. The chain's CDR3 is CAIRNKLAESTDTQYF. CDR3 DNA: TGTGCCATCAGGAACAAACTAGCGGAATCCACAGATACGCAGTATTTT.

The rearrangement joins TRBV30 to TRBJ2-3, with D possibly being TRBD2 (5 bases). Trimming left V 0 bases short and J 2 bases short, with 9 bases between. The germline CDR1 and CDR2 sequences are GTSNPN and SVGIG (reference sequence). The CDR3 has 14 amino acids. The CDR3 spells CAWSVRGFTDTQYF. CDR3 sequence (DNA): TGTGCCTGGAGTGTCCGCGGGTTCACAGATACGCAGTATTTT.

The genes are TRBV19 and TRBJ1-4; 7 bases agree with TRBD1. The trim removed 4 bases at V and 3 bases at J, leaving 5 bases unmatched. Germline assignment: CDR1 LNHDA and CDR2 SQIVND (reference sequence). The CDR3 has 15 amino acids. CDR3 nucleotides: TGTGCCAGTAGTACCGACAGGGCACCTAATGAAAAACTGTTTTTT. This encodes CASSTDRAPNEKLFF.

The chain combines TRBV7-3 with TRBJ2-6, with D hard to call. Between the trimmed V and J ends, which lost 0 bases and 2 bases, there was a span of 5 bases. The CDR3 spans 15 residues. Germline V CDR1 and CDR2: SGHTA, FQGTGA. This CDR3 is CASSLTQAGANVLTF. The CDR3 nucleotides read TGTGCCAGCAGCTTAACTCAGGCTGGGGCCAACGTCCTGACTTTC.

The chain joins TRBV18 to TRBJ1-3; TRBD1 matches 7 bases. CDR1 and CDR2 from the germline V gene are KGHSH and LQKENI. The CDR3 runs 13 residues. V lost 4 bases to trimming and J lost 8 bases; unmatched junction nucleotides: 5. The CDR3, as DNA: TGTGCCAGCTCACAGACAGGGATGGACACCATATATTTT. Translation: CASSQTGMDTIYF.

This clone showed up just a few times. The rearrangement links TRBV19 to TRBJ1-6; 9 bases match TRBD1. Trimming removed 4 bases from V and 7 bases from J; junction bases left unmatched: 5. Germline V gives CDR1 LNHDA, CDR2 SQIVND (reference sequence). The CDR3 has 15 amino acids. CDR3 residues: CASSTGQGMNSPLHF. Written as DNA, the CDR3 is TGTGCCAGTAGTACCGGACAGGGGATGAATTCACCCCTCCACTTT.

This chain joins TRBV18 and TRBJ2-1, with TRBD1 matching over 7 bases. The trim removed 1 base at V and 7 bases at J, leaving 4 bases unmatched. The CDR3 has 14 residues. Germline lookup yields CDR1 KGHSH and CDR2 LQKENI. In DNA form, the CDR3 reads TGTGCCAGCTCACCACGGACAGGTGCGAATGAGCAGTTCTTC. Translated, it gives CASSPRTGANEQFF. The complete variable domain, with remaining parts taken from reference TRBV18 and TRBJ2-1, reads NAGVMQNPRHLVRRRGQEARLRCSPMKGHSHVYWYRQLPEEGLKFMVYLQKENIIDESGMPKERFSAEFPKEGPSILRIQQVVRGDSAAYFCASSPRTGANEQFFGPGTRLTVL.

This clone showed up just once. The genes are TRBV10-3 and TRBJ2-1; 7 positions agree with TRBD2. Losses at the gene ends were 10 bases for V and 3 bases for J; bases not matched to a gene: 9. The CDR3 extends over 14 amino acids. From germline, CDR1 is ENHRY and CDR2 SYGVKD. CDR3 sequence (DNA): TGTGCCACCTCTTCGGGGGGTCACTACAATGAGCAGTTCTTC. It encodes CATSSGGHYNEQFF.

The chain uses TRBV6-1 and TRBJ2-7; a possible D gene is TRBD2 (5 bases). V lost 1 base, J lost 3 bases, and 13 bases lay in between. Germline CDR1 and CDR2: MNHNS and SASEGT. There are 15 residues in the CDR3. This CDR3 is CASSEDQLVFYEQYF. CDR3 nucleotide sequence: TGTGCCAGCAGTGAAGATCAACTAGTCTTCTACGAGCAGTACTTC.